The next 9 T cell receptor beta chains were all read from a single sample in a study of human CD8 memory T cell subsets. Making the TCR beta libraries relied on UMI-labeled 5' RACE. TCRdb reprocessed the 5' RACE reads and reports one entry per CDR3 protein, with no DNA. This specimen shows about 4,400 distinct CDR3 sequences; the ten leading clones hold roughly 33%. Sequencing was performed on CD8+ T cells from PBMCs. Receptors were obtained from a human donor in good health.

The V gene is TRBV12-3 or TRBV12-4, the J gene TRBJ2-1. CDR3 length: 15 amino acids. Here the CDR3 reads CASSVAGGPYNEQFF.

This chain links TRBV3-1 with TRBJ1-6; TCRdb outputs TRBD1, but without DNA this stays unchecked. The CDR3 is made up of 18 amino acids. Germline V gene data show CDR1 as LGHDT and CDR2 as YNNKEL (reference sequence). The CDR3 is CASSHFRVPSSYNSPLHF.

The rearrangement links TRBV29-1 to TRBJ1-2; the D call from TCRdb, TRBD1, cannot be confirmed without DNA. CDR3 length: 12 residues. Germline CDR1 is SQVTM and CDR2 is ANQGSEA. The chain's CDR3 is CSVGTGNYGYTF.

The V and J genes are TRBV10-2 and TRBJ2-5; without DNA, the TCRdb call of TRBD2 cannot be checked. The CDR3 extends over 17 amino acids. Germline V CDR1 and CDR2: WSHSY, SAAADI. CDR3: CASSELWGSERVETQYF.

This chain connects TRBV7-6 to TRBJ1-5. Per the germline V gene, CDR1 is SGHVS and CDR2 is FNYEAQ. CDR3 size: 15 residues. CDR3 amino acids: CASSLWPAENQPQHF.

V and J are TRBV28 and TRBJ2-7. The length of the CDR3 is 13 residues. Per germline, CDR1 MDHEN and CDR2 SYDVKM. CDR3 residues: CASQWGVTYEQYF. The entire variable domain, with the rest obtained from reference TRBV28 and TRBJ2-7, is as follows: DVKVTQSSRYLVKRTGEKVFLECVQDMDHENMFWYRQDPGLGLRLIYFSYDVKMKEKGDIPEGYSVSREKKERFSLILESASTNQTSMYLCASQWGVTYEQYFGPGTRLTVT.

The CDR3 loop is CASSRGGVGEKLFF. The chain carries TRBV12-3 or TRBV12-4 and TRBJ1-4; checking the TCRdb D call of TRBD1 is not possible without DNA. The CDR3 sequence is 14 residues long.

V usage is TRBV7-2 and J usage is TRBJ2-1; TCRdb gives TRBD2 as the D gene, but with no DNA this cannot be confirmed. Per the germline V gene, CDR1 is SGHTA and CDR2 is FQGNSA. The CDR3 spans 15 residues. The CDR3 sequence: CASSQSGRAANEQFF.

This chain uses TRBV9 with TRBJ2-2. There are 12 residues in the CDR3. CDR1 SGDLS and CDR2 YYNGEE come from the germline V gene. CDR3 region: CASSVGTGELFF.